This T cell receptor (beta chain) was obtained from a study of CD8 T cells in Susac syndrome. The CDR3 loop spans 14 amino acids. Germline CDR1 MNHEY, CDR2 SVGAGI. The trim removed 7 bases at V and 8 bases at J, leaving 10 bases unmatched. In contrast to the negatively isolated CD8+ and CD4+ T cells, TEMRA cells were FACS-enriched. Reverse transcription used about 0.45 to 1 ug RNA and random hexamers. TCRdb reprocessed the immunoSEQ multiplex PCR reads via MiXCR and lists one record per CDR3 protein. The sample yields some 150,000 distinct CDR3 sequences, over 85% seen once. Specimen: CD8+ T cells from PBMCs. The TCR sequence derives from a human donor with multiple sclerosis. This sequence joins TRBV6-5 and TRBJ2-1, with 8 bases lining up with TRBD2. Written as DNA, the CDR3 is TGTGCCAGCACATTCGGTCCGGGGGGGGATGAGCAGTTCTTC. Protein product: CASTFGPGGDEQFF.